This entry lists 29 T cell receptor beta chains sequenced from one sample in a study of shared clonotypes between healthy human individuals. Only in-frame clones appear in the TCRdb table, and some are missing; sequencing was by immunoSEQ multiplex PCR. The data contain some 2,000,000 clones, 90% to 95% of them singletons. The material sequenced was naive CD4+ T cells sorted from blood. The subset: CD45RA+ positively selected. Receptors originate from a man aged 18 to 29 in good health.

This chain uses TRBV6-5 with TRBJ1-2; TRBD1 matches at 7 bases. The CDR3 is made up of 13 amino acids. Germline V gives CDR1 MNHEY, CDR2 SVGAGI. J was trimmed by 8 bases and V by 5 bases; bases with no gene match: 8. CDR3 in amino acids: CASSLRGVRGYTF. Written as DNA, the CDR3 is TGTGCCAGCAGTCTCAGGGGGGTCCGCGGCTACACCTTC.

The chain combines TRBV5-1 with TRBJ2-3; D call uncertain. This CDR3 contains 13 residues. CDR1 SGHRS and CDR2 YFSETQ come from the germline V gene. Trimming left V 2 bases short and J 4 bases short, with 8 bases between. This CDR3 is CASSLRAADTQYF. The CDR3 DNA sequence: TGCGCCAGCAGCTTAAGGGCTGCAGATACGCAGTATTTT.

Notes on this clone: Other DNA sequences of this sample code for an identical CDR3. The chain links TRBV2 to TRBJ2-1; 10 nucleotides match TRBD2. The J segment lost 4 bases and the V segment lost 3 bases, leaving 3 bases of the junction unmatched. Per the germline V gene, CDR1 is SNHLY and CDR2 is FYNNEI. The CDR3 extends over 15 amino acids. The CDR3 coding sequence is TGTGCCAGCAGTGATCAGCGGGGGGGTTACAATGAGCAGTTCTTC. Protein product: CASSDQRGGYNEQFF.

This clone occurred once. The CDR3 protein is CASSEIRGAFMNTEAFF. CDR3 sequence (DNA): TGTGCCAGCAGTGAAATCAGGGGGGCCTTTATGAACACTGAAGCTTTCTTT. The chain is built from TRBV6-1 and TRBJ1-1; 7 positions agree with TRBD1. The CDR3 is 17 residues long. Germline CDR1 MNHNS, CDR2 SASEGT. The V and J ends lost 2 bases and 0 bases, in that order; junction bases with no gene match: 9.

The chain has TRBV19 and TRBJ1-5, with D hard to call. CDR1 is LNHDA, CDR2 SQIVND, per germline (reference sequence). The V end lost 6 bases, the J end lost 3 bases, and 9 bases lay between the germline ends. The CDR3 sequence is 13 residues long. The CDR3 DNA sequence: TGTGCCAGTAGGGCAGCGCTCAATCAGCCCCAGCATTTT. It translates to CASRAALNQPQHF.

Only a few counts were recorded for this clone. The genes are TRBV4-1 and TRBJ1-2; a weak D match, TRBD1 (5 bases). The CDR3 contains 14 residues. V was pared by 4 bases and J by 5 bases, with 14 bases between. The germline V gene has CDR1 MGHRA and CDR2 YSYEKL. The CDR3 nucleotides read TGCGCCAGCAGCCTCCCCGAGGGGCGTTATGGCTACACCTTC. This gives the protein CASSLPEGRYGYTF.

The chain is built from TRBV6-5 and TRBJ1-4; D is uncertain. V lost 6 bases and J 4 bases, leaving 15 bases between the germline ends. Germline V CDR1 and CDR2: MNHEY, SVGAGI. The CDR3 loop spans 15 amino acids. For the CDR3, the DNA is TGTGCCAGCAGACCAGGACGCCTGGTTAATGAAAAACTGTTTTTT. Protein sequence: CASRPGRLVNEKLFF.

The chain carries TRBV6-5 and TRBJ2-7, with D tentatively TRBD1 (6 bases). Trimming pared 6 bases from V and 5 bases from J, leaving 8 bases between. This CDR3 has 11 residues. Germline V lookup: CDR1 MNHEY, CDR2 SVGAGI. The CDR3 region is CASSTGNEQYF. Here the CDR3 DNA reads TGTGCCAGCAGCACAGGGAACGAGCAGTACTTC.

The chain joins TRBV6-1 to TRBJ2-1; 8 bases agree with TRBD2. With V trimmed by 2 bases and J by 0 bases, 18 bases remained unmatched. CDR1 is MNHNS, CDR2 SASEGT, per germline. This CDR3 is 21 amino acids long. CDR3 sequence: CASSERSGAGVTTSSYNEQFF. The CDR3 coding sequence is TGTGCCAGCAGTGAACGTAGTGGAGCGGGGGTCACGACGAGCTCCTACAATGAGCAGTTCTTC.

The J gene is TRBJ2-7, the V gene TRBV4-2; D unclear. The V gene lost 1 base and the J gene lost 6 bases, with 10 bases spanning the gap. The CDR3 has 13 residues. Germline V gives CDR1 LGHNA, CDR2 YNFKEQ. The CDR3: CASSQVAKAEQYF. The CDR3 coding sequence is TGTGCCAGCAGCCAAGTAGCCAAGGCCGAGCAGTACTTC.

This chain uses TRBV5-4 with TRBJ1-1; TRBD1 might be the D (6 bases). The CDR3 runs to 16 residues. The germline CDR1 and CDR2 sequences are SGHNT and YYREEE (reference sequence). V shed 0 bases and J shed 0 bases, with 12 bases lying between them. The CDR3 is CASSLGQAPMNTEAFF. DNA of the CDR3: TGTGCCAGCAGCTTGGGACAGGCACCGATGAACACTGAAGCTTTCTTT.

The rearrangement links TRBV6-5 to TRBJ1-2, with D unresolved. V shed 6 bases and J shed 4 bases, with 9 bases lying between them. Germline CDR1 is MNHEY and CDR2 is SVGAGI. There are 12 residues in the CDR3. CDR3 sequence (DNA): TGTGCCAGCAGGAAAGGAGTCTATGGCTACACCTTC. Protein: CASRKGVYGYTF.

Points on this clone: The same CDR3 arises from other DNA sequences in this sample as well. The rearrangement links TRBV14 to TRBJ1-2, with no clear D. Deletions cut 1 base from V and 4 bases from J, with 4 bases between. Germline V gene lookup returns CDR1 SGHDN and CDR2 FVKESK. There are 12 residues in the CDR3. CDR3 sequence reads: CASSQVPYGYTF. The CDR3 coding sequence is TGTGCCAGCAGCCAAGTTCCCTATGGCTACACCTTC.

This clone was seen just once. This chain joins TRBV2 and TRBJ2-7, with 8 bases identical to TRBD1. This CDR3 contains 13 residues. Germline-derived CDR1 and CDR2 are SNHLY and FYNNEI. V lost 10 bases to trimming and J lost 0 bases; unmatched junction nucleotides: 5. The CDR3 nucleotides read TGTGCCACCAGGGACAGGAGCTCCTACGAGCAGTACTTC. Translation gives CATRDRSSYEQYF.

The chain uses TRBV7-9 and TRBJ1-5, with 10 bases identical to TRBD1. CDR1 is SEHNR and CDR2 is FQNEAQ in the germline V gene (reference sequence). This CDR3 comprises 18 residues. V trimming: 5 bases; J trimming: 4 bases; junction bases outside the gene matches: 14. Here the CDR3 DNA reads TGTGCCAGCAGCCCAGCCTTAGACAGGGGGCATGGGAATCAGCCCCAGCATTTT. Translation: CASSPALDRGHGNQPQHF.

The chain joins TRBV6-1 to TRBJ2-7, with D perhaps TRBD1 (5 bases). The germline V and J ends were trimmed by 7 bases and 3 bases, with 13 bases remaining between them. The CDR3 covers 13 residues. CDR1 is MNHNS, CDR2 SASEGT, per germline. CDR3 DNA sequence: TGTGCCAGCACACGGACATCCCACTACGAGCAGTACTTC. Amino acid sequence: CASTRTSHYEQYF.

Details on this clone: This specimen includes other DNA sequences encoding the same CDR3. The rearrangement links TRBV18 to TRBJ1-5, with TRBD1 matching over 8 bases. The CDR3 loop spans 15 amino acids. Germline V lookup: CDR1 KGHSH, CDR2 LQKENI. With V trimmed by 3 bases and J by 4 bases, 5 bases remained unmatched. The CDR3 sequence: CASSPGTGLNQPQHF. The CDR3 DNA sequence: TGTGCCAGCTCACCCGGGACAGGCTTGAATCAGCCCCAGCATTTT.

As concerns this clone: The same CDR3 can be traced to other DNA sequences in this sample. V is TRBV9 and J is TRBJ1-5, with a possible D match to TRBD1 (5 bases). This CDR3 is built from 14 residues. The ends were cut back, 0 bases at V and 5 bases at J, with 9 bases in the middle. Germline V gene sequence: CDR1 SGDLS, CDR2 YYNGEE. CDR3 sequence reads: CASSVGQGYQPQHF. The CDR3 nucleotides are TGTGCCAGCAGCGTAGGCCAGGGATATCAGCCCCAGCATTTT.

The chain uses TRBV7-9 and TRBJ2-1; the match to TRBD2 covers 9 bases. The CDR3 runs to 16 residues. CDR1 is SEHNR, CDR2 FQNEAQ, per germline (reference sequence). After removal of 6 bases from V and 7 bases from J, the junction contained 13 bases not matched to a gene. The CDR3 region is CASSLSWAGGGNEQFF. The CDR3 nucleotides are TGTGCCAGCAGTCTCTCTTGGGCGGGAGGGGGTAATGAGCAGTTCTTC. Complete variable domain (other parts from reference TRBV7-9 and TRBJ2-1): DTGVSQNPRHKITKRGQNVTFRCDPISEHNRLYWYRQTLGQGPEFLTYFQNEAQLEKSRLLSDRFSAERPKGSFSTLEIQRTEQGDSAMYLCASSLSWAGGGNEQFFGPGTRLTVL.

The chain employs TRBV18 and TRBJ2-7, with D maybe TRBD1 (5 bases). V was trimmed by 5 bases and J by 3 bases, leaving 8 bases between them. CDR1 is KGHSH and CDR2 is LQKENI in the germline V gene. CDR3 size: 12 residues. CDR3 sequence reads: CASSDQGYEQYF. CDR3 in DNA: TGTGCCAGCTCAGACCAGGGCTACGAGCAGTACTTC. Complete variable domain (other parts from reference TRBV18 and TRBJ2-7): NAGVMQNPRHLVRRRGQEARLRCSPMKGHSHVYWYRQLPEEGLKFMVYLQKENIIDESGMPKERFSAEFPKEGPSILRIQQVVRGDSAAYFCASSDQGYEQYFGPGTRLTVT.

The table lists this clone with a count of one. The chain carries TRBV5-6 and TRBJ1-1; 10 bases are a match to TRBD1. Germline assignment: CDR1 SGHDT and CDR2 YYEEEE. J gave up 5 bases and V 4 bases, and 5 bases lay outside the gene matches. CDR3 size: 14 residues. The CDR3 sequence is CASSETGGFTEAFF. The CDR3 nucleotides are TGTGCCAGCAGCGAGACAGGGGGCTTTACTGAAGCTTTCTTT.

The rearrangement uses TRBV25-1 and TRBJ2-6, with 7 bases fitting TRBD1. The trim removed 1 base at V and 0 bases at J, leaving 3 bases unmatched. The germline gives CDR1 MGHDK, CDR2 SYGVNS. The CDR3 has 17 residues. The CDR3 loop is CASSELGQSSGANVLTF. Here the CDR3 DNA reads TGTGCCAGCAGTGAATTGGGACAGAGCTCTGGGGCCAACGTCCTGACTTTC.

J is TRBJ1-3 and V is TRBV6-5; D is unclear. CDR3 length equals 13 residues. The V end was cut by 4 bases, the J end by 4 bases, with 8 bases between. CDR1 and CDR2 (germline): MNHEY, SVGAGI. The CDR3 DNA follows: TGTGCCAGCAGTTCCCCGGGCGGAAACACCATATATTTT. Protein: CASSSPGGNTIYF.

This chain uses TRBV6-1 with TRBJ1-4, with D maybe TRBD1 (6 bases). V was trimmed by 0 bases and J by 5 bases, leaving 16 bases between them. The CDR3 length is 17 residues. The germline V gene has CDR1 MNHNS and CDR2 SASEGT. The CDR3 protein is CASSEAESGGLNEKLFF. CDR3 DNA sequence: TGTGCCAGCAGTGAAGCGGAGTCGGGGGGGCTCAATGAAAAACTGTTTTTT.

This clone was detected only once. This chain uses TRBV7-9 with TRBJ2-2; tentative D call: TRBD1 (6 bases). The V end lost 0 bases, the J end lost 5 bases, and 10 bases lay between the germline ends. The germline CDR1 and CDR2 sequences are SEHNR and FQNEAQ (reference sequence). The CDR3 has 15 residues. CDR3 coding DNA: TGTGCCAGCAGCTTAGCACAGGGTTGGACCGGGGAGCTGTTTTTT. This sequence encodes CASSLAQGWTGELFF.

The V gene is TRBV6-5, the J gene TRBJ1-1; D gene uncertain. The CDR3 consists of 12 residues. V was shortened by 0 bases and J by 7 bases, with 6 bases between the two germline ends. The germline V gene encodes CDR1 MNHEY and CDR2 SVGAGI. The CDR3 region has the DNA TGTGCCAGCAGTTACTCGGGGAATGAAGCTTTCTTT. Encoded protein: CASSYSGNEAFF.

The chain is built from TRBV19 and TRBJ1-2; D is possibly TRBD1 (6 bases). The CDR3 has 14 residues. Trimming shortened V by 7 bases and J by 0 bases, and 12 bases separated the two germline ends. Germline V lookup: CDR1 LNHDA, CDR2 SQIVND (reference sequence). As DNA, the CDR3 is TGTGCCAGTACCGCAGGGGTAGCTAACTATGGCTACACCTTC. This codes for CASTAGVANYGYTF.

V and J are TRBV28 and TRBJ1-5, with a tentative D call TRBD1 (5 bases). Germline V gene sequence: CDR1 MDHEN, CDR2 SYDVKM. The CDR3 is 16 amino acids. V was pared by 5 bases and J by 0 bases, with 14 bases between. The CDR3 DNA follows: TGTGCCAGCAGTACCCAACAGGAGTATAGCAATCAGCCCCAGCATTTT. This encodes CASSTQQEYSNQPQHF.

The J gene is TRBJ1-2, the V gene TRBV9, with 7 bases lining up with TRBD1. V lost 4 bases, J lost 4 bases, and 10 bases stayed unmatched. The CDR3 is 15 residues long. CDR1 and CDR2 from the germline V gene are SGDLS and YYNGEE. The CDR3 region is CASSPQDRFVYGYTF. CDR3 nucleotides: TGTGCCAGCAGCCCTCAGGACAGGTTCGTCTATGGCTACACCTTC.